A selection of T cell receptor beta chains follows, all from one sample in a study of control samples from healthy donors and cancer patients. Sequencing was performed with immunoSEQ multiplex PCR; in TCRdb, only in-frame clones are kept and a portion is missing. The sample holds roughly 130,000 clones, 75% to 95% seen once. Material for sequencing was blood. The origin of the receptors is a man aged 18 to 35 in good health. Each CDR3 is given with its conserved first and last residue. Fields, in order: J gene, clone size, V gene, D gene, CDR3 protein. A D gene is named only where the DNA matches it firmly. Clone size is stated in some rows and not others, as once, few, many or a class when expanded.

J: TRBJ2-4; size: .; V: TRBV27; D: .; CDR3: CASSRLETKNIQYF
J: TRBJ2-3; size: .; V: TRBV19; D: TRBD2; CDR3: CASSFDFRTRLDTQYF
J: TRBJ2-5; size: .; V: TRBV11-3; D: .; CDR3: CASGRKETQYF
J: TRBJ1-2; size: .; V: TRBV10-3; D: .; CDR3: CAISESVVAGTYGYTF
J: TRBJ2-5; size: .; V: TRBV2; D: TRBD2; CDR3: CASKRDSGGAETQYF
J: TRBJ2-6; size: .; V: TRBV5-4; D: TRBD1; CDR3: CASSSTGEGVWANVLTF
J: TRBJ1-5; size: .; V: TRBV19; D: TRBD1; CDR3: CASSKNRGQKKHSNQPQHF
J: TRBJ2-1; size: .; V: TRBV10-2; D: TRBD2; CDR3: CASSDVGGGANEQFF
J: TRBJ1-1; size: .; V: TRBV6-4; D: .; CDR3: CASSQGVNTEAFF
J: TRBJ2-3; size: .; V: TRBV7-3; D: .; CDR3: CASSLKSADTQYF
J: TRBJ1-1; size: once; V: TRBV5-4; D: .; CDR3: CASSPLGTNTEAFF
J: TRBJ1-1; size: .; V: TRBV19; D: .; CDR3: CASSIRSREGGAFF
J: TRBJ2-2; size: .; V: TRBV2; D: TRBD2; CDR3: CASMGNLAGGVNTGELFF
J: TRBJ2-5; size: .; V: TRBV11-3; D: .; CDR3: CASSIYGEETQYF
J: TRBJ2-1; size: .; V: TRBV9; D: TRBD2; CDR3: CASSSRTSGVDNEQFF
J: TRBJ2-4; size: .; V: TRBV28; D: .; CDR3: CASSSPQGRIQYF
J: TRBJ2-1; size: .; V: TRBV13; D: .; CDR3: CASSLGAVVEQFF
J: TRBJ2-1; size: .; V: TRBV7-9; D: TRBD2; CDR3: CASSLELAVGGEQFF
J: TRBJ2-2; size: .; V: TRBV19; D: .; CDR3: CASSLGPAILTGRTGELFF
J: TRBJ2-4; size: .; V: TRBV14; D: .; CDR3: CASSQTELAKNIQYF
J: TRBJ1-5; size: .; V: TRBV7-9; D: .; CDR3: CASSLDINQPQHF
J: TRBJ1-2; size: .; V: TRBV7-9; D: TRBD1; CDR3: CASSSPTTGDYGYTF
J: TRBJ2-1; size: .; V: TRBV7-3; D: .; CDR3: CASRDYNEQFF